Below are 30 T cell receptor beta chains sequenced from a single sample in a study of blood T cell repertoires in COVID-19. Clones were read by immunoSEQ multiplex PCR, and TCRdb kept only the in-frame ones, dropping some. Here the sample spans some 140,000 clones, more than 80% being singletons. The source material was peripheral blood. The receptors stem from a human donor in a cohort sampled during active COVID-19.

This clone was seen only a few times. This chain connects TRBV12-3 or TRBV12-4 to TRBJ2-5, with 8 bases aligning to TRBD2. The CDR3 is 13 amino acids. Germline trimming cut 5 bases from V and 9 bases from J; bases unmatched to any gene: 8. Written as DNA, the CDR3 is TGTGCCAGCAGTCCCCCCCCGGGGGGGGCCCAGTACTTC. This codes for CASSPPPGGAQYF.

The chain recombines TRBV30 with TRBJ1-1; a weak D match, TRBD1 (6 bases). The CDR3 loop spans 12 amino acids. CDR1 and CDR2 (germline): GTSNPN, SVGIG (reference sequence). V dropped 1 base and J dropped 3 bases, with 6 bases sitting between them. CDR3 bases: TGTGCCTGGAGTGACAGGGACACTGAAGCTTTCTTT. It encodes CAWSDRDTEAFF.

The chain links TRBV5-1 to TRBJ2-3; 8 bases are a match to TRBD1. This CDR3 has 14 amino acids. The germline gives CDR1 SGHRS, CDR2 YFSETQ. Trimming at V came to 5 bases and at J to 2 bases, leaving 4 bases not matched to a gene. The CDR3 DNA is TGCGCCAGCAGGAGTCAGGGGGCCACAGATACGCAGTATTTT. Translation gives CASRSQGATDTQYF.

This clone was seen only once. This chain links TRBV2 with TRBJ1-2; perhaps TRBD1 as D (6 bases). Trimming pared 0 bases from V and 8 bases from J, leaving 10 bases between. The CDR3 is 13 residues long. Germline V gene sequence: CDR1 SNHLY, CDR2 FYNNEI. The CDR3 DNA is TGTGCCAGCAGTGAAGCAGGGGGGGTAGGCTACACCTTC. It translates to CASSEAGGVGYTF.

The rearrangement uses TRBV9 and TRBJ1-2; 8 bases map to TRBD1. Per the germline V gene, CDR1 is SGDLS and CDR2 is YYNGEE. V was clipped by 0 bases and J by 4 bases; unmatched bases: 5. The CDR3 runs to 15 residues. CDR3 residues: CASSVEGTGVYGYTF. As DNA, the CDR3 is TGTGCCAGCAGCGTAGAAGGGACAGGAGTCTATGGCTACACCTTC.

The DNA of the CDR3 is TGTGCCAGCAGCTTGGGGGGTTCGGAGCGGGAGCTGTTTTTT. As protein: CASSLGGSERELFF. This rearrangement joins TRBV11-2 to TRBJ2-2, with D possibly being TRBD2 (6 bases). There are 14 residues in the CDR3. Germline assignment: CDR1 SGHAT and CDR2 FQNNGV. Trimming pared 3 bases from V and 9 bases from J, leaving 14 bases between.

The chain employs TRBV5-1 and TRBJ2-5, with 9 positions matching TRBD2. V was clipped by 3 bases and J by 3 bases; unmatched bases: 3. CDR1 is SGHRS and CDR2 is YFSETQ in the germline V gene. This CDR3 is built from 14 residues. CDR3 sequence reads: CASSSSGTKETQYF. CDR3 nucleotide sequence: TGCGCCAGCAGCTCTAGCGGGACTAAAGAGACCCAGTACTTC.

The V and J genes are TRBV7-3 and TRBJ2-6; 8 positions agree with TRBD1. Germline CDR1 SGHTA, CDR2 FQGTGA. Trimming cost V 5 bases and J 3 bases; bases outside gene matches: 6. The CDR3 runs 16 residues. CDR3 protein: CASSRQGPSGANVLTF. DNA of the CDR3: TGTGCCAGCAGCCGACAGGGGCCCAGTGGGGCCAACGTCCTGACTTTC.

This chain connects TRBV5-4 to TRBJ1-2, with 9 bases identical to TRBD1. The germline V gene has CDR1 SGHNT and CDR2 YYREEE (reference sequence). Trimming took 0 bases from V and 8 from J; bases not matched to a gene: 8. The CDR3 is made up of 15 amino acids. CDR3 nucleotide sequence: TGTGCCAGCAGCTTGGAACGGGGACAGGGCACGGGCTACACCTTC. This sequence encodes CASSLERGQGTGYTF.

V and J are TRBV11-3 and TRBJ2-5; 8 bases line up with TRBD2. The CDR3 consists of 15 residues. Per germline, CDR1 SGHNT and CDR2 YENEEA. After removal of 1 base from V and 2 bases from J, the junction contained 3 bases not matched to a gene. CDR3 nucleotide sequence: TGTGCCAGCAGCTTAGTTGGCGGGGGGCAAGAGACCCAGTACTTC. Protein sequence: CASSLVGGGQETQYF.

The rearrangement links TRBV29-1 to TRBJ2-1; 8 bases fit TRBD2. Germline V gene sequence: CDR1 SQVTM, CDR2 ANQGSEA. V shed 8 bases and J 5 bases; nucleotides not matched to a gene: 11. The CDR3 covers 14 residues. The CDR3 DNA is TGCAGCCCGGGGGGGCCAGGGCGAGACAATGAGCAGTTCTTC. Protein product: CSPGGPGRDNEQFF.

This clone was picked up one time. The V gene is TRBV12-3 or TRBV12-4, the J gene TRBJ2-1; D perhaps matches TRBD2 (5 bases). The CDR3 runs to 12 residues. Trimming stripped 7 bases from V and 8 bases from J, with 12 bases between. CDR3 region: CASTLAGDEQFF. The CDR3 DNA sequence: TGTGCCAGCACCCTAGCTGGAGATGAGCAGTTCTTC.

The chain has TRBV27 and TRBJ1-2; 8 positions match TRBD1. J gave up 4 bases and V 9 bases, and 10 bases lay outside the gene matches. Germline V gives CDR1 MNHEY, CDR2 SMNVEV (reference sequence). CDR3 length equals 14 residues. CDR3 nucleotide sequence: TGTGCCAGTACGGAGACAGGGGCGGGCTATGGCTACACCTTC. It translates to CASTETGAGYGYTF.

This chain's CDR3 is CASSLGTSGFTDTQYF. The CDR3, as DNA: TGTGCCAGCAGCCTTGGGACTAGCGGTTTCACAGATACGCAGTATTTT. The chain uses TRBV9 and TRBJ2-3; 11 positions agree with TRBD2. Trimming at V came to 4 bases and at J to 2 bases, leaving 6 bases not matched to a gene. Per the germline V gene, CDR1 is SGDLS and CDR2 is YYNGEE. This CDR3 spans 16 amino acids. The full variable domain, in which reference TRBV9 and TRBJ2-3 provide the parts outside the CDR3, is DSGVTQTPKHLITATGQRVTLRCSPRSGDLSVYWYQQSLDQGLQFLIQYYNGEERAKGNILERFSAQQFPDLHSELNLSSLELGDSALYFCASSLGTSGFTDTQYFGPGTRLTVL.

DNA for the CDR3: TGTGCCAGCAGCCCCCTCGGGACTAGCGGGAGAACAGATACGCAGTATTTT. The encoded protein is CASSPLGTSGRTDTQYF. J is TRBJ2-3 and V is TRBV11-3; the match to TRBD2 covers 14 bases. The CDR3 runs to 17 residues. The germline gives CDR1 SGHNT, CDR2 YENEEA. With V trimmed by 5 bases and J by 3 bases, 7 bases remained unmatched.

The sample holds one count of this clone. The CDR3 nucleotides are TGTGCCAGCAGTCCCAACTACGACACCGGGGAGCTGTTTTTT. Translating it yields CASSPNYDTGELFF. The chain recombines TRBV6-2 or TRBV6-3 with TRBJ2-2; D not certain. This CDR3 comprises 14 residues. From germline, CDR1 is MNHEY and CDR2 SVGEGT. Trimming cost V 5 bases and J 3 bases, with 10 bases left between them.

This chain connects TRBV19 to TRBJ2-3, with D uncertain. V lost 4 bases to trimming and J lost 1 base, with 9 bases between them. Looked up from germline, CDR1 is LNHDA and CDR2 is SQIVND (reference sequence). The CDR3 totals 14 residues. As DNA, the CDR3 is TGTGCCAGTAGTACCTCCCGGGGCACAGATACGCAGTATTTT. Residues: CASSTSRGTDTQYF.

The chain has TRBV6-5 and TRBJ1-1; 7 nucleotides agree with TRBD1. Germline V gives CDR1 MNHEY, CDR2 SVGAGI. With 11 bases clipped from V and 6 bases from J, the junction kept 6 bases outside the gene matches. The CDR3 spans 11 residues. The CDR3 DNA follows: TGTGCCTCCCAGGGGGTCCCTGAAGCTTTCTTT. Translated, it gives CASQGVPEAFF.

J is TRBJ2-3 and V is TRBV12-3 or TRBV12-4; no firm D call. Trimming left V 5 bases short and J 4 bases short, with 7 bases between. This CDR3 has 12 residues. In DNA, the CDR3 is TGTGCCAGCAGTACGGTTGCAGATACGCAGTATTTT. Translated: CASSTVADTQYF.

The chain carries TRBV29-1 and TRBJ1-2, with a possible D match to TRBD1 (5 bases). CDR3 length equals 14 residues. V lost 6 bases, J lost 8 bases, and 22 bases lay in between. Germline V gives CDR1 SQVTM, CDR2 ANQGSEA. In nucleotides, the CDR3 is TGCAGCGTAACTTATACGGGACTCCATGACGGCTACACCTTC. Protein sequence: CSVTYTGLHDGYTF.

This clone was counted a few times. The DNA for the CDR3 is TGTGCCAGCAGTGAGGGAGGGCGAGGTGAGCCCCAGCATTTT. Protein sequence: CASSEGGRGEPQHF. The chain is built from TRBV2 and TRBJ1-5; D unclear. Trimming left V 3 bases short and J 8 bases short, with 14 bases between. Germline CDR1 and CDR2: SNHLY and FYNNEI. The CDR3 contains 14 residues.

The chain carries TRBV13 and TRBJ2-2, with TRBD2 as a possible D gene (7 bases). Trimming took off 7 bases at V and 4 bases at J, with 16 bases between the two ends. Germline V gives CDR1 PRHDT, CDR2 FYEKMQ (reference sequence). The CDR3 loop spans 15 amino acids. CDR3 nucleotide sequence: TGTGCCAGCAACCCGCGGGGGCCCAGCACCGGGGAGCTGTTTTTT. Amino acids: CASNPRGPSTGELFF. The variable domain in full, with the rest retrieved from reference TRBV13 and TRBJ2-2, is AAGVIQSPRHLIKEKRETATLKCYPIPRHDTVYWYQQGPGQDPQFLISFYEKMQSDKGSIPDRFSAQQFSDYHSELNMSSLELGDSALYFCASNPRGPSTGELFFGEGSRLTVL.

The rearrangement joins TRBV11-3 to TRBJ2-5; 7 bases agree with TRBD2. Trimming at V came to 5 bases and at J to 4 bases, leaving 16 bases not matched to a gene. Germline V gene lookup returns CDR1 SGHNT and CDR2 YENEEA. This CDR3 has 17 residues. CDR3 DNA: TGTGCCAGCAGCCAAGTTAGTCGCGGGAGAGGGACAGAGACCCAGTACTTC. Translation gives CASSQVSRGRGTETQYF.

This chain links TRBV5-4 with TRBJ1-6; TRBD1 matches at 7 bases. The length of the CDR3 is 16 residues. V gave up 0 bases and J gave up 8 bases; unmatched junction bases: 8. Germline V gene data show CDR1 as SGHNT and CDR2 as YYREEE (reference sequence). CDR3 bases: TGTGCCAGCAGCTTGGTTCCGGGACAGTCGGATTCACCCCTCCACTTT. It codes for CASSLVPGQSDSPLHF. Full variable domain (missing parts from reference TRBV5-4 and TRBJ1-6): ETGVTQSPTHLIKTRGQQVTLRCSSQSGHNTVSWYQQALGQGPQFIFQYYREEENGRGNFPPRFSGLQFPNYSSELNVNALELDDSALYLCASSLVPGQSDSPLHFGNGTRLTVT.

The CDR3 DNA sequence: TGTGCCAGCAGCCTGGGACAGGGGACTAATGGCTACACCTTC. Translated: CASSLGQGTNGYTF. The V call is TRBV13, the J call TRBJ1-2, with TRBD1 identical over 10 bases. This CDR3 has 14 residues. Germline-derived CDR1 and CDR2 are PRHDT and FYEKMQ (reference sequence). The ends lost 5 bases at V and 6 bases at J; junction bases unmatched: 6.

This clone was counted a few times. One end of the junction is discordant with germline, which a read error may explain. The chain is built from TRBV5-4 and TRBJ2-1, with 9 bases aligning to TRBD2. Germline values: CDR1 SGHNT, CDR2 YYREEE (reference sequence). This CDR3 contains 15 residues. The CDR3 spells CASRLASGTYNEQFF. The CDR3 nucleotides read TGTGCCAGCAGATTGGCTAGCGGGACCTACAATGAGCAGTTCTTC. The full variable domain, in which reference TRBV5-4 and TRBJ2-1 provide the parts outside the CDR3, is ETGVTQSPTHLIKTRGQQVTLRCSSQSGHNTVSWYQQALGQGPQFIFQYYREEENGRGNFPPRFSGLQFPNYSSELNVNALELDDSALYLCASRLASGTYNEQFFGPGTRLTVL.

This chain uses TRBV19 with TRBJ1-1; D perhaps matches TRBD1 (5 bases). V gave up 2 bases and J gave up 10 bases, with 17 bases separating them. Germline CDR1 LNHDA, CDR2 SQIVND (reference sequence). The CDR3 extends over 14 amino acids. Here the CDR3 reads CASSISGNTGGAFF. The CDR3 DNA is TGTGCCAGTAGTATATCAGGGAACACTGGCGGAGCTTTCTTT. Drawing the rest from reference TRBV19 and TRBJ1-1, the complete variable domain is DGGITQSPKYLFRKEGQNVTLSCEQNLNHDAMYWYRQDPGQGLRLIYYSQIVNDFQKGDIAEGYSVSREKKESFPLTVTSAQKNPTAFYLCASSISGNTGGAFFGQGTRLTVV.

This chain joins TRBV7-2 and TRBJ1-2, with 9 bases identical to TRBD1. The CDR3 covers 15 residues. CDR1 and CDR2 (germline): SGHTA, FQGNSA. V trimming: 5 bases; J trimming: 4 bases; junction bases outside the gene matches: 8. Here the CDR3 DNA reads TGTGCCAGCAGCGGGACGACAGGGGGGAGCTATGGCTACACCTTC. Translated, it gives CASSGTTGGSYGYTF. The full variable domain, rest sourced from reference TRBV7-2 and TRBJ1-2, is GAGVSQSPSNKVTEKGKDVELRCDPISGHTALYWYRQSLGQGLEFLIYFQGNSAPDKSGLPSDRFSAERTGGSVSTLTIQRTQQEDSAVYLCASSGTTGGSYGYTFGSGTRLTVV.

The chain links TRBV28 to TRBJ2-1; D is perhaps TRBD1 (6 bases). The CDR3 is 13 residues long. Trimming left V 4 bases short and J 4 bases short, with 8 bases between. Germline V gene data show CDR1 as MDHEN and CDR2 as SYDVKM. The CDR3 protein is CASSYDRYNEQFF. The CDR3 DNA is TGTGCCAGCAGTTACGACAGGTACAATGAGCAGTTCTTC.

This sequence joins TRBV19 and TRBJ1-1; 8 bases are a match to TRBD1. The CDR3 covers 16 residues. Germline CDR1 reads LNHDA; CDR2 reads SQIVND (reference sequence). V trimming: 6 bases; J trimming: 3 bases; junction bases outside the gene matches: 12. CDR3 residues: CASREDRARGDTEAFF. The CDR3 DNA reads TGTGCCAGTAGGGAGGACAGGGCGAGGGGGGACACTGAAGCTTTCTTT. Complete variable domain (other parts from reference TRBV19 and TRBJ1-1): DGGITQSPKYLFRKEGQNVTLSCEQNLNHDAMYWYRQDPGQGLRLIYYSQIVNDFQKGDIAEGYSVSREKKESFPLTVTSAQKNPTAFYLCASREDRARGDTEAFFGQGTRLTVV.